This T cell receptor (beta chain) appears in the sequencing data of a study of OX40 agonist ivuxolimab in advanced cancers. About the research overall: Around 40% of patients had received prior checkpoint inhibitor therapy. Partial responses were seen in three patients, one with hepatocellular carcinoma and two with cutaneous melanoma. The study, taken as a whole, reports: At 0.1 to 3.0 mg/kg and by week 6, clonal expansion occurred in CD4+ and CD8+ blood T cells.

Of note for this clone: Its antigen remains unidentified.

The protocol was immunoSEQ multiplex PCR, while the TCRdb copy is restricted to in-frame clones and leaves out a portion. Of roughly 75,000 clones listed, roughly 88% were seen once; the top ten hold approximately 3%. Trimming removed 3 bases at V and 3 bases at J, with 11 bases between. Germline V gives CDR1 SNHLY, CDR2 FYNNEI. The CDR3 is 15 amino acids. This TCR came from an adult with an advanced solid tumor such as melanoma, head and neck, liver or kidney cancer. The specimen comprised CD4+ or CD8+ T cells sorted from blood, sampled in a trial of the OX40 agonist ivuxolimab. The chain couples TRBV2 to TRBJ1-4; a weak D match, TRBD1 (5 bases). CDR3 residues: CASSDQGLANEKLFF. The CDR3 region has the DNA TGTGCCAGCAGTGACCAGGGCCTGGCTAATGAAAAACTGTTTTTT.